The 5 T cell receptor beta chains in this list originate from one sample, sequenced in a study of blood T cell repertoires in COVID-19. The protocol was immunoSEQ multiplex PCR, while the TCRdb copy is restricted to in-frame clones and leaves out a portion. The sample carries under 250,000 clones, around 85% recorded once. Sequenced input: PBMCs or T cells enriched from blood (not recorded which). These receptors were taken from a woman in her 50s with acute COVID-19.

This clone is a singleton in its sample. The V gene is TRBV10-3, the J gene TRBJ1-3; TRBD1 matches 10 bases. The V gene end was trimmed by 6 bases and the J gene end by 4 bases; junction bases not matched to a gene: 6. The CDR3 is 15 residues long. Germline assignment: CDR1 ENHRY and CDR2 SYGVKD. This CDR3 reads CAISGGQGLGNTIYF. CDR3 bases: TGTGCCATCAGCGGGGGACAGGGGTTGGGAAACACCATATATTTT.

CDR3 DNA sequence: TGTGCCAGCAGTTTCTCCCGGGCAGGGGGCCATGGCTACACCTTC. It yields the protein CASSFSRAGGHGYTF. The chain joins TRBV6-2 or TRBV6-3 to TRBJ1-2, with 8 nucleotides matching TRBD1. The length of the CDR3 is 15 residues. CDR1 is MNHEY, CDR2 SVGEGT, per germline. V trimming: 4 bases; J trimming: 6 bases; junction bases outside the gene matches: 10.

This clone turned up a few times. The DNA of the CDR3 is TGTGCCAGCAGCTACGGACAGCAAGTTAACTATGGCTACACCTTC. It yields the protein CASSYGQQVNYGYTF. J is TRBJ1-2 and V is TRBV13; tentative D call: TRBD1 (6 bases). CDR3 size: 15 residues. The germline V gene encodes CDR1 PRHDT and CDR2 FYEKMQ (reference sequence). V lost 4 bases and J lost 1, with 13 bases in between.

The genes are TRBV5-1 and TRBJ2-5; 11 bases fit TRBD2. The CDR3 has 15 amino acids. Germline V CDR1 and CDR2: SGHRS, YFSETQ. With 0 bases clipped from V and 2 bases from J, the junction kept 0 bases outside the gene matches. CDR3 loop: CASSLGLAGQETQYF. CDR3 bases: TGCGCCAGCAGCTTGGGACTAGCGGGGCAAGAGACCCAGTACTTC.

The chain joins TRBV9 to TRBJ1-4; 7 bases line up with TRBD1. Per germline, CDR1 SGDLS and CDR2 YYNGEE. The CDR3 length is 15 residues. CDR3 amino acids: CATSQGGTTNEKLFF. CDR3 in DNA: TGTGCTACTTCGCAGGGGGGAACAACTAATGAAAAACTGTTTTTT.